These 20 T cell receptor beta chains were sequenced from one sample in a study of blood T cell repertoires in COVID-19. The table came from immunoSEQ multiplex PCR; TCRdb's copy has only in-frame clones and leaves some out. The table includes some 57,000 clones, 90% detected once. Sample: peripheral blood. Source of these receptors: a man in his 60s with active COVID-19.

The chain employs TRBV11-2 and TRBJ2-1; D remains ambiguous. The V gene's germline CDR1 is SGHAT and CDR2 FQNNGV. This CDR3 is built from 12 residues. With 3 bases removed from V and 4 bases from J, the gap between germline ends came to 4 bases. The CDR3, as DNA: TGTGCCAGCAGCTTCCAGTACAATGAGCAGTTCTTC. It translates to CASSFQYNEQFF.

The chain joins TRBV5-4 to TRBJ2-2; D perhaps matches TRBD1 (6 bases). The V and J ends lost 3 bases and 0 bases respectively, with 9 bases between them. The CDR3 contains 15 residues. Germline V gene sequence: CDR1 SGHNT, CDR2 YYREEE (reference sequence). In nucleotides, the CDR3 is TGTGCCAGCAGCTCCGACAGGTCGAACACCGGGGAGCTGTTTTTT. Amino acids: CASSSDRSNTGELFF.

This sequence joins TRBV19 and TRBJ2-6; 12 bases are shared with TRBD1. The germline V gene encodes CDR1 LNHDA and CDR2 SQIVND (reference sequence). V trimming: 5 bases; J trimming: 2 bases; junction bases outside the gene matches: 13. The CDR3 has 20 residues. CDR3 loop: CASSPRGPGQGAAGANVLTF. The DNA of the CDR3 is TGTGCCAGTAGTCCCAGGGGACCGGGACAGGGGGCGGCTGGGGCCAACGTCCTGACTTTC. Together with reference TRBV19 and TRBJ2-6, the CDR3 gives the full variable domain: DGGITQSPKYLFRKEGQNVTLSCEQNLNHDAMYWYRQDPGQGLRLIYYSQIVNDFQKGDIAEGYSVSREKKESFPLTVTSAQKNPTAFYLCASSPRGPGQGAAGANVLTFGAGSRLTVL.

The chain's CDR3 is CASSLIAGQRYNEQFF. The CDR3 nucleotides read TGTGCCAGCAGCCTTATAGCGGGCCAACGCTACAATGAGCAGTTCTTC. The V and J genes are TRBV28 and TRBJ2-1; 7 bases are shared with TRBD2. The germline CDR1 and CDR2 sequences are MDHEN and SYDVKM. The CDR3 extends over 16 amino acids. The V and J ends lost 6 bases and 3 bases, in that order; junction bases with no gene match: 11.

CDR3 residues: CASSYNPGTGNNSPLHF. CDR3 sequence (DNA): TGTGCCAGCAGTTACAATCCCGGGACAGGCAATAATTCACCCCTCCACTTT. This chain links TRBV2 with TRBJ1-6, with TRBD1 identical over 8 bases. Per the germline V gene, CDR1 is SNHLY and CDR2 is FYNNEI. This CDR3 has 17 residues. Trimming at V came to 5 bases and at J to 5 bases, leaving 11 bases not matched to a gene. Complete variable domain (other parts from reference TRBV2 and TRBJ1-6): EPEVTQTPSHQVTQMGQEVILRCVPISNHLYFYWYRQILGQKVEFLVSFYNNEISEKSEIFDDQFSVERPDGSNFTLKIRSTKLEDSAMYFCASSYNPGTGNNSPLHFGNGTRLTVT.

The CDR3 bases are TGTGCCATCAGTGAAGAGGTCTATGGCTACACCTTC. Encoded protein: CAISEEVYGYTF. The chain employs TRBV10-3 and TRBJ1-2; D gene unclear. CDR1 is ENHRY and CDR2 is SYGVKD in the germline V gene. The ends were cut back, 3 bases at V and 4 bases at J, with 6 bases in the middle. The CDR3 loop spans 12 amino acids.

The CDR3 loop reads CSARSSKTQYF. In DNA form, the CDR3 reads TGCAGTGCTAGGAGCTCTAAGACCCAGTACTTC. The chain recombines TRBV20-1 with TRBJ2-5; D remains ambiguous. This CDR3 is 11 amino acids long. Deletions cut 3 bases from V and 6 bases from J, with 8 bases between. Germline V gene data show CDR1 as DFQATT and CDR2 as SNEGSKA (reference sequence).

V and J are TRBV5-4 and TRBJ1-2, with no clear D. This CDR3 has 13 amino acids. Germline CDR1 is SGHNT and CDR2 is YYREEE (reference sequence). The V gene lost 2 bases and the J gene lost 2 bases, with 7 bases spanning the gap. Here the CDR3 reads CASSFRGNYGYTF. For the CDR3, the DNA is TGTGCCAGCAGCTTTAGAGGGAACTATGGCTACACCTTC.

The V gene is TRBV19, the J gene TRBJ2-3; 8 bases agree with TRBD2. V gave up 3 bases and J gave up 6 bases; unmatched junction bases: 5. The V gene's germline CDR1 is LNHDA and CDR2 SQIVND (reference sequence). The CDR3 runs to 14 residues. CDR3 sequence (DNA): TGTGCCAGTAGTATCGGTCTAGCGGGTGATACGCAGTATTTT. Its protein is CASSIGLAGDTQYF.

The chain has TRBV9 and TRBJ2-7; maybe TRBD1 (6 bases). With 4 bases removed from V and 0 bases from J, the gap between germline ends came to 14 bases. CDR3 length: 15 amino acids. Per the germline V gene, CDR1 is SGDLS and CDR2 is YYNGEE. For the CDR3, the DNA is TGTGCCAGCAGCCCAGAGGGGACACGCTCCTACGAGCAGTACTTC. Translating gives CASSPEGTRSYEQYF.

J is TRBJ2-2 and V is TRBV19, with 8 bases aligning to TRBD1. This CDR3 is built from 13 residues. Germline lookup yields CDR1 LNHDA and CDR2 SQIVND (reference sequence). Trimming at V came to 7 bases and at J to 6 bases, leaving 4 bases not matched to a gene. The CDR3 coding sequence is TGTGCCAGTACGGACAGGGTGTCCGGGGAGCTGTTTTTT. Protein: CASTDRVSGELFF.

The V gene is TRBV7-3, the J gene TRBJ2-7; 7 bases fit TRBD2. CDR1 SGHTA and CDR2 FQGTGA come from the germline V gene. CDR3 length equals 15 residues. V dropped 4 bases and J dropped 0; count of bases not matched to a gene: 6. The CDR3 sequence is CASSSKAGNSYEQYF. DNA of the CDR3: TGTGCCAGCAGCTCCAAAGCGGGGAACTCCTACGAGCAGTACTTC.

The rearrangement links TRBV7-8 to TRBJ1-5; D is uncertain. The germline V gene has CDR1 SGHVS and CDR2 FQNEAQ. V lost 5 bases, J lost 0 bases, and 14 bases lay in between. The CDR3 spans 16 residues. CDR3 sequence reads: CASSARPRVSNQPQHF. The DNA of the CDR3 is TGTGCCAGCAGCGCCCGTCCTCGAGTTAGCAATCAGCCCCAGCATTTT.

The chain carries TRBV21-1 and TRBJ2-7; the listed D gene, TRBD2, was not tested against the DNA. TRBV21-1 corresponds to a pseudogene. CDR3 length equals 14 residues. CDR3 loop: CASSKGSSGYEQYF. The CDR3 DNA follows: TGTGCCAGCAGCAAAGGATCTAGCGGATACGAGCAGTACTTC.

The chain employs TRBV6-5 and TRBJ1-4; tentative D call: TRBD1 (6 bases). The germline V and J ends were trimmed by 4 bases and 7 bases, with 19 bases remaining between them. The CDR3 totals 16 residues. Per the germline V gene, CDR1 is MNHEY and CDR2 is SVGAGI. CDR3 sequence reads: CASSSISGEGSEKLFF. Written as DNA, the CDR3 is TGTGCCAGCAGTTCGATTTCAGGGGAGGGGAGTGAAAAACTGTTTTTT.

This clone occurred a few times. V usage is TRBV5-1 and J usage is TRBJ1-4; 8 positions match TRBD1. This CDR3 spans 17 amino acids. After removal of 0 bases from V and 4 bases from J, the junction contained 8 bases not matched to a gene. Germline V lookup: CDR1 SGHRS, CDR2 YFSETQ. The CDR3 DNA follows: TGCGCCAGCAGCTTGGCCTCAGGGGGCGTTGGTAATGAAAAACTGTTTTTT. Translating gives CASSLASGGVGNEKLFF.

The V call is TRBV5-1, the J call TRBJ1-1, with D perhaps matching TRBD1 (5 bases). Germline V CDR1 and CDR2: SGHRS, YFSETQ. CDR3 length: 14 amino acids. V was shortened by 4 bases and J by 3 bases, with 13 bases between the two germline ends. CDR3 DNA: TGCGCCAGCAGCAACTCAGGGTCCGACACTGAAGCTTTCTTT. Protein sequence: CASSNSGSDTEAFF.

The chain combines TRBV18 with TRBJ2-1, with TRBD1 identical over 9 bases. V lost 5 bases, J lost 7 bases, and 12 bases stayed unmatched. Germline lookup yields CDR1 KGHSH and CDR2 LQKENI. This CDR3 region has 16 residues. CDR3 DNA: TGTGCCAGCTCATCAACCGGGACAGGGAGCTTAAATGAGCAGTTCTTC. Protein sequence: CASSSTGTGSLNEQFF.

The V and J genes are TRBV11-2 and TRBJ2-5, with D perhaps TRBD1 (5 bases). Germline values: CDR1 SGHAT, CDR2 FQNNGV. The CDR3 spans 14 residues. V was clipped by 5 bases and J by 5 bases, with 15 bases between them. The CDR3 is CASSPLGAKETQYF. The CDR3 DNA sequence: TGTGCCAGCAGCCCCCTAGGGGCAAAGGAGACCCAGTACTTC.

The DNA for the CDR3 is TGTGCCAGCAGCATCAGCGTGACCTACGAGCAGTACTTC. Its protein is CASSISVTYEQYF. V is TRBV7-9 and J is TRBJ2-7; D unresolved. The germline CDR1 and CDR2 sequences are SEHNR and FQNEAQ (reference sequence). Trimming stripped 5 bases from V and 2 bases from J, with 10 bases between. The CDR3 is 13 residues long.